One and the same sample provided the 21 T cell receptor beta chains below, sequenced in a study of cytomegalovirus exposure and HLA in healthy donors. The PCR was carried out with 60 Vbeta primers and 13 Jbeta primers. This table comes from immunoSEQ multiplex PCR, and its TCRdb copy is limited to in-frame clones, with some not included. Altogether 150,000 to 200,000 clones are present, about 80% being singletons, with the ten largest covering roughly 2%. The sequenced material came from PBMCs. The origin of the receptors is a woman between 18 and 29 years old in good health and CMV-seropositive.

This clone showed up just once. The rearrangement joins TRBV2 to TRBJ2-4, with 8 positions matching TRBD1. The CDR3 consists of 15 residues. CDR1 and CDR2 from the germline V gene are SNHLY and FYNNEI. J was trimmed by 6 bases and V by 5 bases; bases with no gene match: 9. CDR3 amino acids: CASSFRQGRVNIQYF. The CDR3 DNA reads as TGTGCCAGCAGTTTCAGACAGGGGCGGGTAAACATTCAGTACTTC.

The chain employs TRBV5-1 and TRBJ1-2, with 11 bases lining up with TRBD1. The CDR3 spans 14 residues. Germline V gives CDR1 SGHRS, CDR2 YFSETQ. V shed 3 bases, J shed 8 bases, and the junction held 6 bases outside the gene matches. The CDR3 DNA reads TGCGCCAGCAGCTGGGGACAGGGGGGGTCCGGCTACACCTTC. This gives the protein CASSWGQGGSGYTF.

The CDR3 DNA reads as TGTGCCAGCAGTTTATCCCAGGGCGGACAGCCCCAGCATTTT. Translation: CASSLSQGGQPQHF. This sequence joins TRBV27 and TRBJ1-5; TRBD1 might be the D (5 bases). CDR3 length: 14 residues. Trimming removed 0 bases at V and 7 bases at J, with 10 bases between. Per germline, CDR1 MNHEY and CDR2 SMNVEV (reference sequence).

The chain uses TRBV29-1 and TRBJ2-3, with D hard to call. The CDR3 loop spans 13 amino acids. Germline CDR1 reads SQVTM; CDR2 reads ANQGSEA. The V gene lost 3 bases and the J gene lost 0 bases, with 7 bases spanning the gap. The CDR3 DNA reads TGCAGCGTTGAGAGCCCTAGCACAGATACGCAGTATTTT. Translated, it gives CSVESPSTDTQYF.

This sequence joins TRBV6-5 and TRBJ1-6; D remains unclear. This CDR3 spans 14 amino acids. V dropped 5 bases and J dropped 8 bases, with 13 bases sitting between them. Germline assignment: CDR1 MNHEY and CDR2 SVGAGI. The DNA of the CDR3 is TGTGCCAGCAGTGAAGAACATTCCTATTCACCCCTCCACTTT. Residues: CASSEEHSYSPLHF.

The chain couples TRBV5-6 to TRBJ2-4; TRBD1 is a possible D gene (5 bases). Germline values: CDR1 SGHDT, CDR2 YYEEEE. The CDR3 contains 16 residues. With 7 bases removed from V and 2 bases from J, the gap between germline ends came to 19 bases. The CDR3 region is CASQAWWSGTKNIQYF. CDR3 in DNA: TGTGCCAGCCAGGCTTGGTGGTCAGGGACCAAAAACATTCAGTACTTC.

The chain employs TRBV2 and TRBJ1-1, with D maybe TRBD1 (5 bases). Trimming shortened V by 7 bases and J by 0 bases, and 12 bases separated the two germline ends. Germline CDR1 SNHLY, CDR2 FYNNEI. The CDR3 has 14 amino acids. The CDR3 region is CASNQGRVNTEAFF. CDR3 in DNA: TGTGCCAGCAACCAGGGTCGGGTGAACACTGAAGCTTTCTTT.

This clone has a handful of counts. The chain is built from TRBV7-8 and TRBJ2-5; the D gene is possibly TRBD1 (6 bases). Trimming stripped 0 bases from V and 5 bases from J, with 13 bases between. The CDR3 loop spans 15 amino acids. The germline gives CDR1 SGHVS, CDR2 FQNEAQ. In nucleotides, the CDR3 is TGTGCCAGCAGCTTAGCCGGGACAACTAGGGAGACCCAGTACTTC. This gives the protein CASSLAGTTRETQYF.

The rearrangement uses TRBV14 and TRBJ1-4, with 7 positions matching TRBD1. The CDR3 is 13 residues long. Germline V CDR1 and CDR2: SGHDN, FVKESK. J gave up 13 bases and V 4 bases, and 9 bases lay outside the gene matches. Here the CDR3 reads CASSRYRDSRLFF. The CDR3 region has the DNA TGTGCCAGCAGCCGTTACAGGGACAGCAGACTGTTTTTT. Full variable domain (missing parts from reference TRBV14 and TRBJ1-4): EAGVTQFPSHSVIEKGQTVTLRCDPISGHDNLYWYRRVMGKEIKFLLHFVKESKQDESGMPNNRFLAERTGGTYSTLKVQPAELEDSGVYFCASSRYRDSRLFFGSGTQLSVL.

V usage is TRBV7-2 and J usage is TRBJ1-2; 8 bases agree with TRBD1. Per the germline V gene, CDR1 is SGHTA and CDR2 is FQGNSA. This CDR3 spans 15 amino acids. Unmatched junction bases numbered 8, after V lost 0 bases and J lost 8 bases. CDR3 in DNA: TGTGCCAGCAGCTTAGCCCCGGGACAGGTAAACGGCTACACCTTC. Its translation: CASSLAPGQVNGYTF.

This clone was detected once. The chain uses TRBV19 and TRBJ2-2; D gene uncertain. Trimming took off 4 bases at V and 0 bases at J, with 9 bases between the two ends. Germline V gene sequence: CDR1 LNHDA, CDR2 SQIVND (reference sequence). The CDR3 runs to 15 residues. The CDR3 bases are TGTGCCAGTAGTAAAACAGCCGCGAACACCGGGGAGCTGTTTTTT. Its protein product is CASSKTAANTGELFF.

The rearrangement uses TRBV6-1 and TRBJ1-3; possible D gene TRBD1, 5 bases. CDR1 MNHNS and CDR2 SASEGT come from the germline V gene. The CDR3 extends over 15 amino acids. Trimming took off 5 bases at V and 0 bases at J, with 11 bases between the two ends. The CDR3 DNA is TGTGCCAGCAGTCCGGGGGTATCCTCTGGAAACACCATATATTTT. This translates into CASSPGVSSGNTIYF.

V and J are TRBV10-3 and TRBJ2-5, with 13 bases aligning to TRBD2. Germline-derived CDR1 and CDR2 are ENHRY and SYGVKD. V dropped 11 bases and J dropped 2; count of bases not matched to a gene: 5. This CDR3 has 14 residues. As DNA, the CDR3 is TGTGCCGCCAGGACTAGCGGGGGACAAGAGACCCAGTACTTC. It specifies CAARTSGGQETQYF.

The gene calls are TRBV28 and TRBJ2-1; 12 nucleotides agree with TRBD2. The germline V gene encodes CDR1 MDHEN and CDR2 SYDVKM. After removal of 6 bases from V and 2 bases from J, the junction contained 5 bases not matched to a gene. The CDR3 consists of 16 residues. The CDR3 loop is CASSPPSGGAYNEQFF. CDR3 nucleotide sequence: TGTGCCAGCAGCCCGCCTAGCGGGGGGGCCTACAATGAGCAGTTCTTC.

This chain joins TRBV9 and TRBJ2-3; no clear D. This CDR3 has 16 residues. Trimming pared 0 bases from V and 2 bases from J, leaving 13 bases between. The V gene's germline CDR1 is SGDLS and CDR2 YYNGEE. CDR3 DNA sequence: TGTGCCAGCAGCGTAGGTCTACCCACCTTCACAGATACGCAGTATTTT. The encoded protein is CASSVGLPTFTDTQYF.

Note on this clone: Other DNA sequences from this sample encode an identical CDR3 as well. The rearrangement links TRBV5-1 to TRBJ1-2; 7 bases are a match to TRBD1. CDR3 length: 14 residues. The germline V gene has CDR1 SGHRS and CDR2 YFSETQ. Trimming at V came to 2 bases and at J to 4 bases, leaving 5 bases not matched to a gene. The CDR3 DNA sequence: TGCGCCAGCAGCTTATCAGGGGGGAGCTATGGCTACACCTTC. Translation gives CASSLSGGSYGYTF.

The chain links TRBV15 to TRBJ1-2; D uncertain. This CDR3 is 13 amino acids long. V was shortened by 0 bases and J by 6 bases, with 8 bases between the two germline ends. Germline CDR1 is LNHNV and CDR2 is YYDKDF (reference sequence). The CDR3 sequence is CATSREWGDGYTF. The CDR3 bases are TGTGCCACCAGCAGAGAATGGGGAGATGGCTACACCTTC.

This clone appeared once. The rearrangement joins TRBV5-4 to TRBJ1-1, with 8 nucleotides matching TRBD1. The trim removed 4 bases at V and 5 bases at J, leaving 7 bases unmatched. From germline, CDR1 is SGHNT and CDR2 YYREEE (reference sequence). This CDR3 spans 14 amino acids. CDR3 nucleotides: TGTGCCAGCAGCCGGACAGGGAATCAGACTGAAGCTTTCTTT. Translation: CASSRTGNQTEAFF.

Here the CDR3 DNA reads TGCGCCAGCAGCAACCCTGGGAGGGGCCGGCAGCCCCAGCATTTT. This gives the protein CASSNPGRGRQPQHF. The chain couples TRBV5-1 to TRBJ1-5; a weak D match, TRBD1 (5 bases). Trimming took 4 bases from V and 7 from J, leaving 18 bases between them. CDR1 is SGHRS and CDR2 is YFSETQ in the germline V gene. CDR3 length: 15 amino acids.

This chain uses TRBV2 with TRBJ1-6; D may be TRBD1 (6 bases). This CDR3 is built from 14 residues. Germline V CDR1 and CDR2: SNHLY, FYNNEI. V lost 8 bases and J 9 bases, leaving 17 bases between the germline ends. CDR3: CASEAGANISPLHF. The CDR3 DNA reads as TGTGCCAGCGAGGCAGGGGCGAATATTTCACCCCTCCACTTT.

J is TRBJ1-4 and V is TRBV7-9, with 9 nucleotides matching TRBD1. The germline V gene encodes CDR1 SEHNR and CDR2 FQNEAQ (reference sequence). With 0 bases clipped from V and 10 bases from J, the junction kept 12 bases outside the gene matches. The CDR3 totals 17 residues. The chain's CDR3 is CASSLAKPGQGIRKLFF. CDR3 DNA sequence: TGTGCCAGCAGCTTAGCCAAACCGGGACAGGGCATTAGAAAACTGTTTTTT.